This T cell receptor beta chain was found in a study of T-cell reconstitution after alpha-beta-depleted transplantation in children. It was with unique molecular identifiers that the TCRbeta library was prepared. One entry per CDR3 protein results from TCRdb running MiXCR on the PCR reads. Of over 550,000 distinct CDR3 sequences listed, over 9.5% are singletons. Germline V gene data show CDR1 as LGHDT and CDR2 as YNNKEL (reference sequence). CDR3 size: 16 residues. Trimming took 0 bases from V and 6 from J; bases not matched to a gene: 5. The sequence derives from a human donor who donated a stem cell graft to a child with acute myeloid leukemia. The material was PBMCs from the stem cell graft donor, obtained from the stem cell graft. This chain joins TRBV3-1 and TRBJ2-5; 12 bases map to TRBD2. The CDR3 region has the DNA TGTGCCAGCAGCCAAGAGTCAACTAGCGGGAGGAAGACCCAGTACTTC. Translated: CASSQESTSGRKTQYF.